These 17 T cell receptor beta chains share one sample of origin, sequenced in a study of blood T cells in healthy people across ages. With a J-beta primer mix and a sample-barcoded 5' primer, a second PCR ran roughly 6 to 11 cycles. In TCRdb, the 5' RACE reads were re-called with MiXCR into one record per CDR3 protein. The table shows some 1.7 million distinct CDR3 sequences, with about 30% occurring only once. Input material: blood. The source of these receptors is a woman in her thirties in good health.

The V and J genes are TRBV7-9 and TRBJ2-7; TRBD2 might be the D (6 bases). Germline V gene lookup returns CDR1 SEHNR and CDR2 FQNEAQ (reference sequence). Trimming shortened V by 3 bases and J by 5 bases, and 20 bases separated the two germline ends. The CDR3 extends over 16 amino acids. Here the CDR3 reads CASSLNGGAAANEQYF. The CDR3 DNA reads TGTGCCAGCAGCTTGAATGGCGGGGCGGCGGCCAACGAGCAGTACTTC. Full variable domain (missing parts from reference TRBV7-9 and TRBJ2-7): DTGVSQNPRHKITKRGQNVTFRCDPISEHNRLYWYRQTLGQGPEFLTYFQNEAQLEKSRLLSDRFSAERPKGSFSTLEIQRTEQGDSAMYLCASSLNGGAAANEQYFGPGTRLTVT.

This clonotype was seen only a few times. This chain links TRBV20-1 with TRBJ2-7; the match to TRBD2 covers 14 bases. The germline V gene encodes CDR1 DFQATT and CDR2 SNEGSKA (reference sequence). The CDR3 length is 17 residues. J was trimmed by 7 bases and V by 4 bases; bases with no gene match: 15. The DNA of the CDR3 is TGCAGTGCTACAACCGACCATGGGACTAGCGGGAGATTTGAGCAGTACTTC. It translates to CSATTDHGTSGRFEQYF.

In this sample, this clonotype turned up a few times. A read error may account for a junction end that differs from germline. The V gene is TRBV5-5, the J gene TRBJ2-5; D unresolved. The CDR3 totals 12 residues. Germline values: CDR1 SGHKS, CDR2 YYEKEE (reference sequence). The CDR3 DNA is TGTGCCAGCACCTTGACACAAGAGACCCAGTACTTC. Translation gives CASTLTQETQYF.

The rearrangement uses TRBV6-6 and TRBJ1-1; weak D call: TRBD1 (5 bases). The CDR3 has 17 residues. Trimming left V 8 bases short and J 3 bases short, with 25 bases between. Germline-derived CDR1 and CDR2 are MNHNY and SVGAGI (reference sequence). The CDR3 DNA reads TGTGCCAGCCCCCTGGATCGTAACGGCAGGGTGGACACTGAAGCTTTCTTT. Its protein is CASPLDRNGRVDTEAFF.

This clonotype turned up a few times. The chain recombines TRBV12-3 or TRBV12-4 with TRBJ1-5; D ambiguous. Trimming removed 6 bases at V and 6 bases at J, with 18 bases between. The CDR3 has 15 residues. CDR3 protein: CASRARQAEAQPQHF. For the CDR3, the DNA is TGTGCCAGCAGGGCCCGGCAGGCCGAGGCTCAGCCCCAGCATTTT.

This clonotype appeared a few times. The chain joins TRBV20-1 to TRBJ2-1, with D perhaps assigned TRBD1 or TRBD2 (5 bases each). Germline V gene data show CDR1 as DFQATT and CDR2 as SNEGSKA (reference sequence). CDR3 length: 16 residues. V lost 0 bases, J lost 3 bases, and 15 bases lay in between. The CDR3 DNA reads TGCAGTGCTAGAGATATTGGGGGTAGTATCTACAATGAGCAGTTCTTC. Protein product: CSARDIGGSIYNEQFF.

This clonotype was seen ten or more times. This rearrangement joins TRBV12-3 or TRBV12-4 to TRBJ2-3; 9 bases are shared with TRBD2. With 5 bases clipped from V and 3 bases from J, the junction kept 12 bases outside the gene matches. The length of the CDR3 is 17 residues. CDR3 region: CASSPIPAGGLTDTQYF. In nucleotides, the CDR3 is TGTGCCAGCAGTCCAATCCCCGCGGGGGGGTTAACAGATACGCAGTATTTT.

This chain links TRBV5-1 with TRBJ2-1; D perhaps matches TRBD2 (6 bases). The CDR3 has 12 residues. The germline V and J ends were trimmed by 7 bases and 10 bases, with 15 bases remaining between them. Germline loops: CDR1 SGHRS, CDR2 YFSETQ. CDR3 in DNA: TGCGCCAGCTGCCCCGGGAGCTACGAGCAGTTCTTC. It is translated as CASCPGSYEQFF.

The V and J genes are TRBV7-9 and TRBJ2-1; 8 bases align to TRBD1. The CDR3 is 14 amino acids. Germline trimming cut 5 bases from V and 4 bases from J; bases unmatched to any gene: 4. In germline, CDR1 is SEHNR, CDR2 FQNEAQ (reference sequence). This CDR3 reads CASSRRQGYNEQFF. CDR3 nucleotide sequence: TGTGCCAGCAGCCGAAGACAGGGGTACAATGAGCAGTTCTTC.

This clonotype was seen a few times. The CDR3 protein is CASSHEDRGLTFSPLHF. CDR3 bases: TGCGCCAGCAGCCACGAGGACAGGGGGCTTACATTTTCACCCCTCCACTTT. The rearrangement joins TRBV4-1 to TRBJ1-6; 11 nucleotides agree with TRBD1. CDR1 and CDR2 (germline): MGHRA, YSYEKL. V lost 3 bases to trimming and J lost 9 bases; unmatched junction nucleotides: 10. This CDR3 comprises 17 residues.

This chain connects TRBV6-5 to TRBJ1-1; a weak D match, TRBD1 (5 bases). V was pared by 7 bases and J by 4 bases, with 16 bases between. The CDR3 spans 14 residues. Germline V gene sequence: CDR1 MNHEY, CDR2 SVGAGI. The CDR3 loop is CASIANTRGTEAFF. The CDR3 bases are TGTGCCAGCATTGCCAATACAAGGGGCACTGAAGCTTTCTTT.

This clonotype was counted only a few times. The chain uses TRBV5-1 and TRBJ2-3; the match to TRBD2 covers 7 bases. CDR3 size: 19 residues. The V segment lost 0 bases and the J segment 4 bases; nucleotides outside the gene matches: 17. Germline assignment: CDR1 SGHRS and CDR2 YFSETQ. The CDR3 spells CASSLAGHLRTSPPDTQYF. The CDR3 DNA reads TGCGCCAGCAGCTTGGCCGGTCATTTAAGGACTAGTCCCCCAGATACGCAGTATTTT.

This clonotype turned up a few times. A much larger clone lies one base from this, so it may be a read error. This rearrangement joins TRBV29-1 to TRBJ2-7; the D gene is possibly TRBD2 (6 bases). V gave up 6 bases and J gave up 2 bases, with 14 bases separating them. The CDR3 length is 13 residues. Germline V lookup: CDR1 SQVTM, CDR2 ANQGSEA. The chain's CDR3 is CSVRDGDTYEQYF. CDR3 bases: TGCAGCGTGCGGGACGGAGATACCTACGAGCAGTACTTC.

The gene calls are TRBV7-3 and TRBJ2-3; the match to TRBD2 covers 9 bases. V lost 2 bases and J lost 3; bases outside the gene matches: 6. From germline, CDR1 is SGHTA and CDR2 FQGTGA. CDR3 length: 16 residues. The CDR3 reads CASSLAGGQRTDTQYF. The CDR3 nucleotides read TGTGCCAGCAGCTTAGCGGGGGGGCAAAGGACAGATACGCAGTATTTT.

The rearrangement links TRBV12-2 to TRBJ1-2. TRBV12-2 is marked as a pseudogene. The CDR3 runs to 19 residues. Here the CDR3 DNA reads TGTGCAAGTCGCTTAGCGGGTCGGGGCCCAAACGTGATGAACTATGGCTACACCTTC. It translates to CASRLAGRGPNVMNYGYTF.

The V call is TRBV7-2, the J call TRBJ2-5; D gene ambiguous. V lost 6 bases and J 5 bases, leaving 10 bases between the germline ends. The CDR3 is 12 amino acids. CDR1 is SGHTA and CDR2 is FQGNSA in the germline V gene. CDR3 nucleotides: TGTGCCAGCAGTACACACCCGGAGACCCAGTACTTC. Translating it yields CASSTHPETQYF.

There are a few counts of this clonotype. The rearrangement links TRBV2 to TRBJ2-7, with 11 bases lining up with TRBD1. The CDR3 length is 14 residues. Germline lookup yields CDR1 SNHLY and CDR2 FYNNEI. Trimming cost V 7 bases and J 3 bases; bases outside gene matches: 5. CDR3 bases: TGTGCCAGCACGAGGGGACAGGGGGGCTACGAGCAGTACTTC. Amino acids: CASTRGQGGYEQYF.